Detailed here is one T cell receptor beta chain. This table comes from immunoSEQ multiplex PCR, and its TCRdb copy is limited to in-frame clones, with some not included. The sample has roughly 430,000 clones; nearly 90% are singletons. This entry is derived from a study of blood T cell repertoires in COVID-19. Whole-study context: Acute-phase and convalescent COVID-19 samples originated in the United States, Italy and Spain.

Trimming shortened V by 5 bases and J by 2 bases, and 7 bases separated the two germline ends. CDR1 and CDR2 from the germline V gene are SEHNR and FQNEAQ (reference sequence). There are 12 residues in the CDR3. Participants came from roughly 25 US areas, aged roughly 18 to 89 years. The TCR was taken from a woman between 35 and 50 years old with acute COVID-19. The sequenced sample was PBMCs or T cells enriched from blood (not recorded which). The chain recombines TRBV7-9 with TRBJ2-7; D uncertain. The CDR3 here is CASSREPYEQYF. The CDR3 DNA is TGTGCCAGCAGCCGCGAACCCTACGAGCAGTACTTC.